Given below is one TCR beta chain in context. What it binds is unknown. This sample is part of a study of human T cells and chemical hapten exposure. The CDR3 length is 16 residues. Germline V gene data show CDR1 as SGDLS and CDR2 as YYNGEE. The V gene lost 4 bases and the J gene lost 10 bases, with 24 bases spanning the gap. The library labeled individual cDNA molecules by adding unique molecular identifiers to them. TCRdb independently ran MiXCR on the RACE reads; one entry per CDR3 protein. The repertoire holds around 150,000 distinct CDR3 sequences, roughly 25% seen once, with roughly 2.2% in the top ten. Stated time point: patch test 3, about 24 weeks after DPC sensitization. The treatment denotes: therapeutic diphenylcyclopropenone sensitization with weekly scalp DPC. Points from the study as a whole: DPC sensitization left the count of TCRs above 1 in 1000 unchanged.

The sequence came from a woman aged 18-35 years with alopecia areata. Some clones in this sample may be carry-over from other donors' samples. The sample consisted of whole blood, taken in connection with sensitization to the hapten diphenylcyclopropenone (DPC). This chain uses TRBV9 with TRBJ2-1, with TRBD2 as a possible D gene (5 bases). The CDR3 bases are TGTGCCAGCAGCCCGTTAGAGCATGCGGGTAGAAAGGAGCAGTTCTTC. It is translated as CASSPLEHAGRKEQFF.